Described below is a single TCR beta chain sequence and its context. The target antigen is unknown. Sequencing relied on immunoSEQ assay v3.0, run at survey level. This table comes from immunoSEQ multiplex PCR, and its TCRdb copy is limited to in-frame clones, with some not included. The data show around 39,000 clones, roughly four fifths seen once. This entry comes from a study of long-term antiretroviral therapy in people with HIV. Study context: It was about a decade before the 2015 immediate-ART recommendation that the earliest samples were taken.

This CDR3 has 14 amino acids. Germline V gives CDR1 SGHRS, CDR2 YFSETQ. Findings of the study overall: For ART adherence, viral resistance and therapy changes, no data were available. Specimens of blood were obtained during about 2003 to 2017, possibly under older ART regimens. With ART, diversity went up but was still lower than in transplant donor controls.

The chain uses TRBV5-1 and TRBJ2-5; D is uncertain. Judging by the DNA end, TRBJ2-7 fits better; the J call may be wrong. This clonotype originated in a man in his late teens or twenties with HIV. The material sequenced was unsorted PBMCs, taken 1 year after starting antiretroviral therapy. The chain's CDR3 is CASSSRWDSYEQYF. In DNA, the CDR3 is TGCGCCAGCAGCTCCCGTTGGGACTCCTACGAGCAGTACTTC.